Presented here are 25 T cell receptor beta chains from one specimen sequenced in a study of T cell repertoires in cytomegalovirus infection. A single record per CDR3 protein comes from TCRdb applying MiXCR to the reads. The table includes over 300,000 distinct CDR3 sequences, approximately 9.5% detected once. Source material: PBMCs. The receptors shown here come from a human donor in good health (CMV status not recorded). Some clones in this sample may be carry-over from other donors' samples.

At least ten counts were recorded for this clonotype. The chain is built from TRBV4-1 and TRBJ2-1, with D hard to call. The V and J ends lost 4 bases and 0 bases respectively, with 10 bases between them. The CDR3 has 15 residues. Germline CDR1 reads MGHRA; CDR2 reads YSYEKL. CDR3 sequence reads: CASSRILSSYNEQFF. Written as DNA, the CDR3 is TGCGCCAGCAGCCGGATCTTAAGCTCCTACAATGAGCAGTTCTTC.

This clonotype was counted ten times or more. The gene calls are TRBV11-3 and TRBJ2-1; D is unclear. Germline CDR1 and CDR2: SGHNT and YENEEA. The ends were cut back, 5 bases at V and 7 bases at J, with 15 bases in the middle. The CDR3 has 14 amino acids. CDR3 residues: CASSPRAPGNEQFF. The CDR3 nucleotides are TGTGCCAGCAGCCCCCGGGCCCCCGGTAATGAGCAGTTCTTC.

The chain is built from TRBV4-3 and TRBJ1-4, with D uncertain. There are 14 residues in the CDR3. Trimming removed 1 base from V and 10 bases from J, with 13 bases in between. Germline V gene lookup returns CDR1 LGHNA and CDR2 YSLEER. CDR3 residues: CASSQGAGEGKLFF. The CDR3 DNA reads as TGCGCCAGCAGCCAAGGAGCTGGGGAAGGAAAACTGTTTTTT.

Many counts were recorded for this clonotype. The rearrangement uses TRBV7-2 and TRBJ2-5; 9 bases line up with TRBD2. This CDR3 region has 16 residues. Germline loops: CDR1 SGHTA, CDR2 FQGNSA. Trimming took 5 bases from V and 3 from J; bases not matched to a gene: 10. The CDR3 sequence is CASSPKAGGTEETQYF. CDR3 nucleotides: TGTGCCAGCAGCCCTAAAGCGGGGGGCACTGAAGAGACCCAGTACTTC.

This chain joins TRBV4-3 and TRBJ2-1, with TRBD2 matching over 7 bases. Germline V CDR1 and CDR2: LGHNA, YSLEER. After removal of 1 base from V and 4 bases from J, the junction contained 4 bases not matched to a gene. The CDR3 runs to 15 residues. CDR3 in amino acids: CASSQAGGGYNEQFF. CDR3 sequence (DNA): TGCGCCAGCAGCCAAGCTGGGGGGGGGTACAATGAGCAGTTCTTC.

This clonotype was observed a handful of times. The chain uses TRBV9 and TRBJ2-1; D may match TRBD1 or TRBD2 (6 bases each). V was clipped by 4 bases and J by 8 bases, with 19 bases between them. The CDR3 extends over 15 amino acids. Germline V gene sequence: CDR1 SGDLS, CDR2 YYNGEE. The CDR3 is CASSQEGGPMDEQFF. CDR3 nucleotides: TGTGCCAGCAGCCAGGAGGGGGGCCCCATGGATGAGCAGTTCTTC.

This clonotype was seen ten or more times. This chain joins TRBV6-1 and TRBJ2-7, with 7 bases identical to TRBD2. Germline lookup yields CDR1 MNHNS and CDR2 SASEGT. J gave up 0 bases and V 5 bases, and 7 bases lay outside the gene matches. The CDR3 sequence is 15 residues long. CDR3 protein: CASSPTAGHSYEQYF. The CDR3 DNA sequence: TGTGCCAGCAGTCCTACAGCGGGGCACTCCTACGAGCAGTACTTC.

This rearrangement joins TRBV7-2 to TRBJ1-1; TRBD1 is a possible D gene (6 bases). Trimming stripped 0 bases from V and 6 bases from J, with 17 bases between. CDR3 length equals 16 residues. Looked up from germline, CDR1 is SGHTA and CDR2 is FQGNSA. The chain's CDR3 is CASSLAVVRGPAEAFF. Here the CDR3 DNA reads TGTGCCAGCAGCTTAGCCGTCGTCAGGGGCCCCGCTGAAGCTTTCTTT. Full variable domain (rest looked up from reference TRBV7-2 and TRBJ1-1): GAGVSQSPSNKVTEKGKDVELRCDPISGHTALYWYRQSLGQGLEFLIYFQGNSAPDKSGLPSDRFSAERTGGSVSTLTIQRTQQEDSAVYLCASSLAVVRGPAEAFFGQGTRLTVV.

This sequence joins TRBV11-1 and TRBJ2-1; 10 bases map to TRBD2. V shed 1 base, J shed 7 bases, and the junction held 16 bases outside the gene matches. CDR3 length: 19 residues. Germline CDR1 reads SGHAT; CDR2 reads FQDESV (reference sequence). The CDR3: CASSLVGSGERGGRNEQFF. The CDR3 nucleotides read TGTGCCAGCAGCTTAGTGGGGAGTGGTGAGCGGGGGGGCCGGAATGAGCAGTTCTTC.

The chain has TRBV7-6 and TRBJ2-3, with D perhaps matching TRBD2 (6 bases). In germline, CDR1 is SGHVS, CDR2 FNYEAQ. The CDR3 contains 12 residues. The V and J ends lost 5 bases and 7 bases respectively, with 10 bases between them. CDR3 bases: TGTGCCAGCAGCAGGGACTCCAATACGCAGTATTTT. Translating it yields CASSRDSNTQYF.

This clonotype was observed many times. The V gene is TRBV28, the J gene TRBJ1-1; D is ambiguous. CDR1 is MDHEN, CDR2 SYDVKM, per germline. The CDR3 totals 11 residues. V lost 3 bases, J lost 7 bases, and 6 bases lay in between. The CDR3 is CASSFRREAFF. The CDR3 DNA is TGTGCCAGCAGTTTCCGACGTGAAGCTTTCTTT. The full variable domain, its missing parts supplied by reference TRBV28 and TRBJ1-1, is DVKVTQSSRYLVKRTGEKVFLECVQDMDHENMFWYRQDPGLGLRLIYFSYDVKMKEKGDIPEGYSVSREKKERFSLILESASTNQTSMYLCASSFRREAFFGQGTRLTVV.

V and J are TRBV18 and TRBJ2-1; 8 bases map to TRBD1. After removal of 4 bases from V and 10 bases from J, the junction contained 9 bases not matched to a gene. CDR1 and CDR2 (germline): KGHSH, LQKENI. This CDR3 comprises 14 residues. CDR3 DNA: TGTGCCAGCTCACGAACGACAGGGGAAAGGGAGCAGTTCTTC. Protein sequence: CASSRTTGEREQFF.

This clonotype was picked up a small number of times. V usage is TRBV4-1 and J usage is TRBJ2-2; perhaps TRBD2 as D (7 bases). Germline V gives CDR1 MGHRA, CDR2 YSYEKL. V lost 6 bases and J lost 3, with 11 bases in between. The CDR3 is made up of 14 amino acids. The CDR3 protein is CASRGGVDTGELFF. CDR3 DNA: TGCGCCAGCAGAGGGGGGGTTGACACCGGGGAGCTGTTTTTT.

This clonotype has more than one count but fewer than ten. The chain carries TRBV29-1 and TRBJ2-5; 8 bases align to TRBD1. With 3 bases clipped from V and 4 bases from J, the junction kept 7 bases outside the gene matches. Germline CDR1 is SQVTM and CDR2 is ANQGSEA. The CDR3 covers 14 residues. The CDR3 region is CSVDRTGLGETQYF. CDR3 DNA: TGCAGCGTTGATAGGACAGGGCTAGGAGAGACCCAGTACTTC.

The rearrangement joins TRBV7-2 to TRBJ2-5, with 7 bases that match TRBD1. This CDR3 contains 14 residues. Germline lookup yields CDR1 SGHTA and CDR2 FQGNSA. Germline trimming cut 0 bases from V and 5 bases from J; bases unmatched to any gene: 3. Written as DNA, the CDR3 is TGTGCCAGCAGCTTAGCTGGACAGGCTGAGACCCAGTACTTC. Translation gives CASSLAGQAETQYF.

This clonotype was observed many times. The CDR3 DNA follows: TGTGCCAGCACCCTACCAATGGGGCAGGGCTATGGCTACACCTTC. Encoded protein: CASTLPMGQGYGYTF. This chain connects TRBV28 to TRBJ1-2; the D gene is possibly TRBD1 (5 bases). Germline CDR1 and CDR2: MDHEN and SYDVKM. Deletions cut 7 bases from V and 4 bases from J, with 19 bases between. The CDR3 consists of 15 residues.

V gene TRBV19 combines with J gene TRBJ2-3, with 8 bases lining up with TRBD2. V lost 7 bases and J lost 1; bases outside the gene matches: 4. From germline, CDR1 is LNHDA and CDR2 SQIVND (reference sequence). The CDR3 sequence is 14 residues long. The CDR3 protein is CASTETSGTDTQYF. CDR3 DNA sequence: TGTGCCAGTACCGAGACTAGCGGCACAGATACGCAGTATTTT.

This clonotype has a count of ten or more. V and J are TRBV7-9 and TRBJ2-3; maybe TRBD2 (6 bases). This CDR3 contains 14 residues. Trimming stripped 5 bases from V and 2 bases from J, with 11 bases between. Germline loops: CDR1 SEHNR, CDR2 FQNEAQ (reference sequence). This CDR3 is CASSARGSTDTQYF. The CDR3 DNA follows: TGTGCCAGCAGCGCACGGGGGTCCACAGATACGCAGTATTTT. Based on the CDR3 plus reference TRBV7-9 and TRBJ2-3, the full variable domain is DTGVSQNPRHKITKRGQNVTFRCDPISEHNRLYWYRQTLGQGPEFLTYFQNEAQLEKSRLLSDRFSAERPKGSFSTLEIQRTEQGDSAMYLCASSARGSTDTQYFGPGTRLTVL.

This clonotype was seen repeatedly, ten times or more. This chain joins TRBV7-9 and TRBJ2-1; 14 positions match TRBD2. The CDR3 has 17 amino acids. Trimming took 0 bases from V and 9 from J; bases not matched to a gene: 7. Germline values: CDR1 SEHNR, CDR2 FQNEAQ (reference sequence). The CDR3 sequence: CASSLALGLAGGGEQFF. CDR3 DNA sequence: TGTGCCAGCAGCTTAGCCCTAGGACTAGCGGGAGGTGGTGAGCAGTTCTTC.

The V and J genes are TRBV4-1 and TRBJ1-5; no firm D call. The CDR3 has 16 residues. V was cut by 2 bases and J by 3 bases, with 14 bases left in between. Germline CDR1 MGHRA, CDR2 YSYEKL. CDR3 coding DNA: TGCGCCAGCAGCCAACAAGAGAACTTAATCAATCAGCCCCAGCATTTT. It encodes CASSQQENLINQPQHF.

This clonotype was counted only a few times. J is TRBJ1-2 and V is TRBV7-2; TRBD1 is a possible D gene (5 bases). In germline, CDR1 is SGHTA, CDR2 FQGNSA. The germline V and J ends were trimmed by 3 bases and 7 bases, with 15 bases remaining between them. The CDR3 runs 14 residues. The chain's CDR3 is CASSLGRTGGGYTF. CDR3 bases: TGTGCCAGCAGCTTGGGTAGGACCGGGGGTGGCTACACCTTC.

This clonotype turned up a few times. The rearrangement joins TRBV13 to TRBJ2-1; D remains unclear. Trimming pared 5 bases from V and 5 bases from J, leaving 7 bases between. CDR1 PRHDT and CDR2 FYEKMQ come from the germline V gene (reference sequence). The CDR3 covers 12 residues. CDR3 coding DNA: TGTGCCAGCAGCCGGGTCGACAATGAGCAGTTCTTC. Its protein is CASSRVDNEQFF.

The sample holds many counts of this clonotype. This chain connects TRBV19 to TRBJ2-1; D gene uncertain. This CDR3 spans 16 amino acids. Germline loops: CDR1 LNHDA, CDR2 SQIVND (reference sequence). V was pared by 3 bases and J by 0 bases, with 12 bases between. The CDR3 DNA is TGTGCCAGTAGTATGGGCGCTTCGAGCTCCTACAATGAGCAGTTCTTC. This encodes CASSMGASSSYNEQFF. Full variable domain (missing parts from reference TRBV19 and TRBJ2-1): DGGITQSPKYLFRKEGQNVTLSCEQNLNHDAMYWYRQDPGQGLRLIYYSQIVNDFQKGDIAEGYSVSREKKESFPLTVTSAQKNPTAFYLCASSMGASSSYNEQFFGPGTRLTVL.

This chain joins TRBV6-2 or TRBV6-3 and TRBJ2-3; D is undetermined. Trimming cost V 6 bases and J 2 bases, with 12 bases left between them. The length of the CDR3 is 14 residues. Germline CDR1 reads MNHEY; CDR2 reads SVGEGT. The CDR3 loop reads CASRSASYTDTQYF. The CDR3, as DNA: TGTGCCAGCAGATCCGCCAGTTACACAGATACGCAGTATTTT.

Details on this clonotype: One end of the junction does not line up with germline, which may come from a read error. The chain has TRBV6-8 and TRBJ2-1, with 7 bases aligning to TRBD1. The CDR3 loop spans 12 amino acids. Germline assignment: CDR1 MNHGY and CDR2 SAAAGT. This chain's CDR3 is CASSFPGQKAVF. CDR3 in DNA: TGTGCCAGCAGTTTCCCGGGACAGAAAGCGGTCTTC.